The rows below give T cell receptor beta chains drawn from one sample of a study of blood T cell repertoires in COVID-19. The protocol was immunoSEQ multiplex PCR, while the TCRdb copy is restricted to in-frame clones and leaves out a portion. In the table there are around 200,000 clones, 85% to 90% of which are singletons. The sample comprised peripheral blood. These receptors were collected from a woman between 50 and 59 years old with acute or convalescent COVID-19. CDR3s include the opening cysteine and the closing phenylalanine or tryptophan. A D gene is named only where the DNA matches it firmly. A row's size may be missing; if present it is once, few, many or a size class.

J	size	D	V	DNA	CDR3
TRBJ2-3	NA	TRBD2	TRBV25-1	TGTGCCAGCAGTGAATATGCGGGGGGCATCGCAGATACGCAGTATTTT	CASSEYAGGIADTQYF
TRBJ2-1	NA	NA	TRBV11-2	TGTGCCAGCAGAATAGGAGGGACGCCTGAGCAGTTCTTC	CASRIGGTPEQFF
TRBJ2-5	NA	NA	TRBV5-1	TGCGCCAGCAGCCCGATTGGAACCGGCCGAGGGCAAGAGACCCAGTACTTC	CASSPIGTGRGQETQYF
TRBJ1-1	NA	NA	TRBV11-3	TGTGCCAGCAGCCCTGGGGCAGGGAGGGCTTTCTTT	CASSPGAGRAFF
TRBJ1-2	few	NA	TRBV9	TGTGCCAGCAGCGCCAACCCGGGAAGGTCTTTTGTAGCTAACTATGGCTACACCTTC	CASSANPGRSFVANYGYTF
TRBJ2-1	NA	TRBD2	TRBV11-3	TGTGCCAGCAGCTTATTACCCCCTCCGGGAGGCAATGAGCAGTTCTTC	CASSLLPPPGGNEQFF
TRBJ2-7	NA	TRBD2	TRBV7-2	TGTGCCAGCAGCTTTTCAAGCGGGGGGCCCCTCGGCTACGAGCAGTACTTC	CASSFSSGGPLGYEQYF
TRBJ2-1	NA	TRBD2	TRBV27	TGTGCCAGCAGTTTTACGGGGACTAATCCCTTTTACAATGAGCAGTTCTTC	CASSFTGTNPFYNEQFF
TRBJ2-7	NA	TRBD1	TRBV3-1/TRBV3-2	TGTGCCAGCAGCCCTGGGACAGGGGTTGAGCAGTACTTC	CASSPGTGVEQYF
TRBJ1-2	NA	TRBD1	TRBV5-1	TGCGCCAGCAGCCCCGGAGACAGGGAATCGGGCTACACCTTC	CASSPGDRESGYTF
TRBJ1-2	NA	TRBD1	TRBV7-2	TGTGCCAGCAGCTTTATTGGACAGGGGGGGAACTACACCTTC	CASSFIGQGGNYTF
TRBJ2-1	NA	TRBD2	TRBV2	TGTGCCAGCAGGTTTCTAGCGGGAGCTTTATCCTACAATGAGCAGTTCTTC	CASRFLAGALSYNEQFF
TRBJ2-7	NA	NA	TRBV7-9	TGTGCCAGCAGCCTGCCGACAGGTGGGACCTACGAGCAGTACTTC	CASSLPTGGTYEQYF
TRBJ1-4	NA	TRBD1	TRBV10-3	TGTGCCATCAGTCCCGGGACAGGGCTTGAAAAACTGTTTTTT	CAISPGTGLEKLFF
TRBJ2-3	NA	TRBD2	TRBV24-1	TGTGCCACCAGTGATTTCGGGACTAGCGGGGGTGGGAATACGCAGTATTTT	CATSDFGTSGGGNTQYF
TRBJ2-7	NA	TRBD1	TRBV7-9	TGTGCCAGCAGCTTAGCGACAGGGAGATATGTCGGCGAGCAGTACTTC	CASSLATGRYVGEQYF